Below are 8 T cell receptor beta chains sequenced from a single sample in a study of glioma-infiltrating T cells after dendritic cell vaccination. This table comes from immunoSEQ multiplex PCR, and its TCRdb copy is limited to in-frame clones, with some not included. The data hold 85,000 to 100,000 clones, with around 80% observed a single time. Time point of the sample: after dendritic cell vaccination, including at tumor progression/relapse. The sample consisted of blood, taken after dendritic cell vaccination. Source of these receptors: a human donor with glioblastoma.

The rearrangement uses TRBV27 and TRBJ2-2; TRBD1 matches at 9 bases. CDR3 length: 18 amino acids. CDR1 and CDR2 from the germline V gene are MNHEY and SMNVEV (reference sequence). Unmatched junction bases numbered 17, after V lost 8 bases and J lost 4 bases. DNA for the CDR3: TGTGCCAGCCTCAAACCCTCGAACAGGGGGCGGTCCACCGGGGAGCTGTTTTTT. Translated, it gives CASLKPSNRGRSTGELFF.

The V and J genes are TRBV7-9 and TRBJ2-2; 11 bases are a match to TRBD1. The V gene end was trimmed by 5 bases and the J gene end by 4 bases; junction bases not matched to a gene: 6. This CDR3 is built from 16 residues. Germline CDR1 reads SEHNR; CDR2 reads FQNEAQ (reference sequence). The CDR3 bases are TGTGCCAGCAGCCCACGGACAGGGGGCCTCACCGGGGAGCTGTTTTTT. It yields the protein CASSPRTGGLTGELFF.

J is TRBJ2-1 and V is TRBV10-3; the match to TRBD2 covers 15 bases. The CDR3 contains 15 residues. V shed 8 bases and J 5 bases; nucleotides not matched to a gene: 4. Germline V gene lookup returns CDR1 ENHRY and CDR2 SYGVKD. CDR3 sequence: CAIGLAGGPNNEQFF. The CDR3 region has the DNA TGTGCCATCGGACTAGCGGGAGGGCCTAACAATGAGCAGTTCTTC.

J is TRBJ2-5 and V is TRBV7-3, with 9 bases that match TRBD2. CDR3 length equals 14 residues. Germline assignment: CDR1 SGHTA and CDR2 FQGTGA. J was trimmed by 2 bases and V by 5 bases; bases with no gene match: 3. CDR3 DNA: TGTGCCAGCAGCGTTAGCGGGGGTCAAGAGACCCAGTACTTC. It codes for CASSVSGGQETQYF.

The CDR3 nucleotides are TGTGCCAGCAGCATCACGGCGGACTATGGCTACACCTTC. Protein sequence: CASSITADYGYTF. The chain is built from TRBV2 and TRBJ1-2; D remains ambiguous. V was cut by 6 bases and J by 3 bases, with 11 bases left in between. Germline loops: CDR1 SNHLY, CDR2 FYNNEI. This CDR3 is built from 13 residues. Together with reference TRBV2 and TRBJ1-2, the CDR3 gives the full variable domain: EPEVTQTPSHQVTQMGQEVILRCVPISNHLYFYWYRQILGQKVEFLVSFYNNEISEKSEIFDDQFSVERPDGSNFTLKIRSTKLEDSAMYFCASSITADYGYTFGSGTRLTVV.

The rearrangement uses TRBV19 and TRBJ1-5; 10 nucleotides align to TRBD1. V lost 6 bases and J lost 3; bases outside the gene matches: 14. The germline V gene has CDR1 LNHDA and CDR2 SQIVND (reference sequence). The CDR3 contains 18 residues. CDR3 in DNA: TGTGCCAGTAGCCGACGGTGGCCCGGGACAGGGGACAATCAGCCCCAGCATTTT. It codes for CASSRRWPGTGDNQPQHF.

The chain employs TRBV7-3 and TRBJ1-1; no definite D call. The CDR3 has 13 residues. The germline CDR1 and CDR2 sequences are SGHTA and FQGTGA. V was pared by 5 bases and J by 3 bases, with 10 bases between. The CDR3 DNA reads TGTGCCAGCAGCCAACAGCGGGACACTGAAGCTTTCTTT. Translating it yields CASSQQRDTEAFF.

The CDR3 loop is CASTIGSSGELFF. The CDR3 DNA reads TGTGCCAGCACCATCGGGAGTTCCGGGGAGCTGTTTTTT. The chain has TRBV5-4 and TRBJ2-2; maybe TRBD2 (6 bases). Germline V gene data show CDR1 as SGHNT and CDR2 as YYREEE (reference sequence). This CDR3 has 13 residues. The germline V and J ends were trimmed by 6 bases and 6 bases, with 12 bases remaining between them.